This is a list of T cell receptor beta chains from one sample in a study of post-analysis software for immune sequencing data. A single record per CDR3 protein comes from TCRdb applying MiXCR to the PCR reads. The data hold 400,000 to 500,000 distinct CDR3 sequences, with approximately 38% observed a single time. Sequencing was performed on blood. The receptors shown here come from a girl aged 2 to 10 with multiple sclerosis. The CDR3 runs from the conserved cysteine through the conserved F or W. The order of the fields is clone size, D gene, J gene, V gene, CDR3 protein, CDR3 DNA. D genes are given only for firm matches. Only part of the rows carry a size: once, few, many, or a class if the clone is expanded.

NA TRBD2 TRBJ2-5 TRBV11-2 CASSWTSGGQEAQYF TGTGCCAGCAGCTGGACTAGCGGGGGGCAAGAGGCCCAGTACTTC
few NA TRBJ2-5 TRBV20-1 CSAGGGQTQYF TGCAGTGCTGGGGGCGGTCAGACCCAGTACTTC
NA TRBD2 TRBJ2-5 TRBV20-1 CSATTSGREETQYF TGCAGTGCCACGACTAGCGGGAGGGAAGAGACCCAGTACTTC
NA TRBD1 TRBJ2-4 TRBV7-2 CASSFGDRVKADIQYF TGTGCCAGCAGCTTCGGAGACAGGGTGAAGGCGGACATTCAGTACTTC
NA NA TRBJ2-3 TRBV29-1 CSVENQGTADTQYF TGCAGCGTTGAAAATCAGGGGACGGCAGATACGCAGTATTTT
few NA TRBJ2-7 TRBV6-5 CASSPPIARSRYEQYF TGTGCCAGCAGTCCCCCGATCGCGCGGAGTCGCTACGAGCAGTACTTC
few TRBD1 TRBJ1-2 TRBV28 CASSPDRATGYTF TGTGCCAGCAGTCCGGACAGGGCCACTGGCTACACCTTC
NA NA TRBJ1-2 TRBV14 CASSQGTYYGYTF TGTGCCAGCAGCCAGGGGACCTACTATGGCTACACCTTC
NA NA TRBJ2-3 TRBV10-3 CAIRPGIGHTDTQYF TGTGCCATCCGCCCGGGAATAGGCCACACAGATACGCAGTATTTT
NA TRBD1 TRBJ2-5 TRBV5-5 CASSSRTGQETQYF TGTGCCAGCAGCTCGAGGACAGGCCAAGAGACCCAGTACTTC
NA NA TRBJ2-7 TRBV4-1 CASSQVVQTYEQYF TGCGCCAGCAGCCAAGTGGTACAGACCTACGAGCAGTACTTC
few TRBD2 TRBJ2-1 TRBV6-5 CASSFRPGLADNEQFF TGTGCCAGCAGTTTCAGACCGGGACTAGCGGACAATGAGCAGTTCTTC
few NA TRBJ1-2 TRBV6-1 CASSEAMTGPTYTF TGTGCCAGCAGTGAAGCGATGACAGGCCCGACCTACACCTTC
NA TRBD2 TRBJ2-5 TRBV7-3 CASSLSEREGKETQYF TGTGCCAGCAGCTTATCCGAGCGGGAGGGCAAAGAGACCCAGTACTTC
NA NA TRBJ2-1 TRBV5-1 CASSFSRGGGYNEQFF TGCGCCAGCAGCTTCTCTAGGGGAGGGGGATACAATGAGCAGTTCTTC
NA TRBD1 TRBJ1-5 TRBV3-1 CASSLGQGAKPQHF TGTGCCAGCAGCCTCGGACAGGGGGCAAAGCCCCAGCATTTT
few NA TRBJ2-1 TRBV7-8 CASSFSGFSSYNEQFF TGTGCCAGCAGCTTTAGCGGCTTCAGCTCCTACAATGAGCAGTTCTTC
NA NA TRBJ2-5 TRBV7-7 CASSLIQQETQYF TGTGCCAGCAGCTTAATCCAACAAGAGACCCAGTACTTC
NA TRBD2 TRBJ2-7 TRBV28 CASSLWAAGELYEQYF TGTGCCAGCAGTTTATGGGCAGCGGGAGAACTCTACGAGCAGTACTTC
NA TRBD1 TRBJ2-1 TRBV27 CASSRDRASGNEQFF TGTGCCAGCAGTAGGGACAGGGCCAGCGGAAATGAGCAGTTCTTC
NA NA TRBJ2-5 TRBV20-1 CSASSDIATRYQETQYF TGCAGTGCTAGCTCCGACATAGCGACCCGGTACCAAGAGACCCAGTACTTC
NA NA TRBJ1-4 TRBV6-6 CASSYGTELNEKLFF TGTGCCAGCAGTTACGGAACAGAACTTAATGAAAAACTGTTTTTT
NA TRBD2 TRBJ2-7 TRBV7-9 CASSPVPTSGRAYEQYF TGTGCCAGCAGCCCCGTCCCGACTAGCGGGAGAGCCTACGAGCAGTACTTC
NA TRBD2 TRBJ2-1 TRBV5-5 CASSTYRGTSGAGNEQFF TGTGCCAGCTCCACGTACAGGGGGACTAGCGGAGCAGGGAATGAGCAGTTCTTC
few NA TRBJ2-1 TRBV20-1 CSAKSGQRSSYNEQFF TGCAGTGCTAAGTCGGGCCAGCGGAGCTCCTACAATGAGCAGTTCTTC
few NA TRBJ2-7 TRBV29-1 CSVVGRRGSGEQYF TGCAGCGTCGTCGGGCGAAGGGGGTCGGGTGAGCAGTACTTC
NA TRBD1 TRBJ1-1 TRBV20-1 CSARQGGGTEAFF TGCAGTGCCCGACAGGGTGGTGGCACTGAAGCTTTCTTT
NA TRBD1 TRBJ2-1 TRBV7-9 CASSPTGVNEQFF TGTGCCAGCAGCCCCACAGGGGTTAATGAGCAGTTCTTC
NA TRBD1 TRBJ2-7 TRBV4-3 CASSSSGGTGYEQYF TGCGCCAGCAGCTCTTCAGGGGGCACGGGCTACGAGCAGTACTTC
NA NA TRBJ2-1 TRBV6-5 CASSLGLGNNEQFF TGTGCCAGCAGTTTAGGACTGGGGAACAATGAGCAGTTCTTC
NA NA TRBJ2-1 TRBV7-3 CASSLTALGRGDEQFF TGTGCCAGCAGCTTAACAGCGTTGGGTAGGGGAGATGAGCAGTTCTTC
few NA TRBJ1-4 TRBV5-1 CASSGGGFEKLFF TGCGCCAGCAGCGGAGGAGGCTTTGAAAAACTGTTTTTT
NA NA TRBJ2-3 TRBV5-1 CASSLDAVDTQYF TGCGCCAGCAGCTTGGACGCGGTAGATACGCAGTATTTT
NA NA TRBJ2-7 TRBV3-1 CASSPLAGEQYF TGTGCCAGCAGCCCGCTAGCTGGCGAGCAGTACTTC
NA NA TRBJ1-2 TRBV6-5 CASSYLPAGYGYTF TGTGCCAGCAGTTACCTTCCGGCTGGGTATGGCTACACCTTC